This TCR beta chain was recorded in a study of blood T cell repertoires in COVID-19. Turning to the study itself: Specimens from acute and convalescent COVID-19 originated in the United States, Italy and Spain. In each case, the material was cDNA or gDNA derived from T cells, B-cell-depleted T cells, or PBMCs.

As handled by the study authors: By means of reference gene primer amplification, nucleated cell counts were estimated. Sequencing was performed with immunoSEQ multiplex PCR; in TCRdb, only in-frame clones are kept and a portion is missing. V and J calls and clone size are copied from that table; D and trimming were computed from the DNA. The table shows about 66,000 clones, with approximately 79% occurring only once. The CDR3 consists of 15 residues. Per germline, CDR1 MNHEY and CDR2 SVGEGT. V was pared by 2 bases and J by 3 bases, with 3 bases of the junction left unmatched. The chain carries TRBV6-2 or TRBV6-3 and TRBJ2-2, with 7 bases aligning to TRBD1. The sequencing input was peripheral blood. This TCR derives from a man aged 55-75 years with acute or convalescent COVID-19. CDR3 sequence: CASSYDQGDTGELFF. The CDR3 nucleotides are TGTGCCAGCAGTTACGATCAGGGGGACACCGGGGAGCTGTTTTTT.